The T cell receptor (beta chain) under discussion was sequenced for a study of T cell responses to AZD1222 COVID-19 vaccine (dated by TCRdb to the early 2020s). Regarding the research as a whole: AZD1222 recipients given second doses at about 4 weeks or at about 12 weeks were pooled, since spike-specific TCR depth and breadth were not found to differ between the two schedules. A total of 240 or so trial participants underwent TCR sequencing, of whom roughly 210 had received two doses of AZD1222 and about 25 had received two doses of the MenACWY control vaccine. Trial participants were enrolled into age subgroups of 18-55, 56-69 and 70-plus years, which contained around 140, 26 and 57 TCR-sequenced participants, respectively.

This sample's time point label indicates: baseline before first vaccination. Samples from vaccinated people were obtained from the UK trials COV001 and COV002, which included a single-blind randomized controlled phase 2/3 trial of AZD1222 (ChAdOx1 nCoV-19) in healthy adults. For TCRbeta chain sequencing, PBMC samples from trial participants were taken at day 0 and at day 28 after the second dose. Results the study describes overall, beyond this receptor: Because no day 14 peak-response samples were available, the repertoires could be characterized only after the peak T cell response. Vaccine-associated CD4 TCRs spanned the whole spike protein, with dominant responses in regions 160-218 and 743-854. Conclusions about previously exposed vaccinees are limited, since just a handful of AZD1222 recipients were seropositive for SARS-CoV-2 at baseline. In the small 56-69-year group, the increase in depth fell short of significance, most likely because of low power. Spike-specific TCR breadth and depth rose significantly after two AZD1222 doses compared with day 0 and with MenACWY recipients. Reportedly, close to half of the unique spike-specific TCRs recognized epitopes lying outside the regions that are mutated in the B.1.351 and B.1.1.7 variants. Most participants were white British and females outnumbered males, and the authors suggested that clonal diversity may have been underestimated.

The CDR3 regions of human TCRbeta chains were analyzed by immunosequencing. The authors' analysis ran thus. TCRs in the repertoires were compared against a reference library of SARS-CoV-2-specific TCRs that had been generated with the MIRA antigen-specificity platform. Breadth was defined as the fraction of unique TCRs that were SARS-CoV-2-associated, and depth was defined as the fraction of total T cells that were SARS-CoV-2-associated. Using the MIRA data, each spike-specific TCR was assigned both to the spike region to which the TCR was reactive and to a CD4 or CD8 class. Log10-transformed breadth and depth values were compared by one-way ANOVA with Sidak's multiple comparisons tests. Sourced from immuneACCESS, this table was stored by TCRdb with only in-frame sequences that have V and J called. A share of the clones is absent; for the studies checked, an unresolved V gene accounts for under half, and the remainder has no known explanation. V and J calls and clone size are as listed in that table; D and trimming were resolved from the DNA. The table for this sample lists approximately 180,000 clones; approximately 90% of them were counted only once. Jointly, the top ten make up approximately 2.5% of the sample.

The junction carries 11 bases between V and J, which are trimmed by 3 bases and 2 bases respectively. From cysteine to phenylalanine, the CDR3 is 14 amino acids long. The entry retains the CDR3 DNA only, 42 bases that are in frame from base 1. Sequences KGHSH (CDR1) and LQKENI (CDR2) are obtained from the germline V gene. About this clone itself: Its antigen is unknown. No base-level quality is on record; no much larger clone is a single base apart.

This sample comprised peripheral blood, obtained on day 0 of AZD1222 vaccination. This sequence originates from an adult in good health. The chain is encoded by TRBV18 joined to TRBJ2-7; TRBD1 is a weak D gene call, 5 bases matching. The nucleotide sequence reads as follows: TGTGCCAGCTCACCCCTCGTAGGGGCCTACGAGCAGTACTTC. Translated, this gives CASSPLVGAYEQYF.